The 32 T cell receptor beta chains given below trace back to one sample, sequenced in a study of shared clonotypes between healthy human individuals. Method: immunoSEQ multiplex PCR; TCRdb's copy keeps in-frame clones and lacks some. The profile shows roughly 1 million clones, about 75% of them singletons. Sequenced sample: memory CD4+ T cells sorted from blood. Described subset: CD45RA-negative fraction. These receptor sequences come from a man between 18 and 35 years old in good health.

There are a few counts of this clone. Here the CDR3 DNA reads TGCGCCAGCAGCCTGACGGTAGACGAAAAACTGTTTTTT. This sequence encodes CASSLTVDEKLFF. The gene calls are TRBV4-1 and TRBJ1-4; D not certain. The CDR3 spans 13 residues. V lost 4 bases and J 8 bases, leaving 11 bases between the germline ends. Looked up from germline, CDR1 is MGHRA and CDR2 is YSYEKL.

This clone turned up a few times. V usage is TRBV2 and J usage is TRBJ1-2; D is unresolved. The germline V gene has CDR1 SNHLY and CDR2 FYNNEI. The CDR3 runs to 15 residues. V dropped 3 bases and J dropped 0 bases, with 11 bases sitting between them. The CDR3 loop is CASSEMKGPNYGYTF. In DNA, the CDR3 is TGTGCCAGCAGTGAGATGAAAGGGCCTAACTATGGCTACACCTTC.

This chain joins TRBV7-3 and TRBJ2-5, with TRBD2 matching 8 bases. Germline assignment: CDR1 SGHTA and CDR2 FQGTGA. V lost 5 bases and J lost 4; bases outside the gene matches: 3. This CDR3 is 13 amino acids long. The CDR3 reads CASSVSGGETQYF. The DNA for the CDR3 is TGTGCCAGCAGCGTAAGCGGGGGAGAGACCCAGTACTTC. The full variable domain, rest sourced from reference TRBV7-3 and TRBJ2-5, is GAGVSQTPSNKVTEKGKYVELRCDPISGHTALYWYRQSLGQGPEFLIYFQGTGAADDSGLPNDRFFAVRPEGSVSTLKIQRTERGDSAVYLCASSVSGGETQYFGPGTRLLVL.

This chain uses TRBV5-1 with TRBJ2-3; D not resolved. The CDR3 covers 12 residues. V lost 3 bases and J 6 bases, leaving 8 bases between the germline ends. Germline V gene data show CDR1 as SGHRS and CDR2 as YFSETQ. The CDR3 loop is CASSSSVDTQYF. DNA for the CDR3: TGCGCCAGCAGCTCCTCAGTGGATACGCAGTATTTT.

This chain links TRBV5-4 with TRBJ1-6; no clear D gene. The CDR3 runs 14 residues. V shed 0 bases and J shed 7 bases, with 8 bases lying between them. Germline CDR1 SGHNT, CDR2 YYREEE (reference sequence). The CDR3 coding sequence is TGTGCCAGCAGCTTGGAACCTATGAATTCACCCCTCCACTTT. Protein product: CASSLEPMNSPLHF.

This clone was seen a single time. The same CDR3 is also encoded by other DNA sequences in this sample. The CDR3 protein is CASSLAGSSNEKLFF. The CDR3 coding sequence is TGCGCCAGCAGCTTGGCCGGTAGTTCTAATGAAAAACTGTTTTTT. This chain connects TRBV5-1 to TRBJ1-4; no firm D call. V was cut by 0 bases and J by 3 bases, with 9 bases left in between. CDR1 is SGHRS and CDR2 is YFSETQ in the germline V gene. The CDR3 loop spans 15 amino acids. Filled out from reference TRBV5-1 and TRBJ1-4, the complete variable domain reads KAGVTQTPRYLIKTRGQQVTLSCSPISGHRSVSWYQQTPGQGLQFLFEYFSETQRNKGNFPGRFSGRQFSNSRSEMNVSTLELGDSALYLCASSLAGSSNEKLFFGSGTQLSVL.

CDR3 sequence reads: CATSRDLVPYEQYF. The CDR3 coding sequence is TGTGCCACCAGCAGAGATTTGGTCCCCTACGAGCAGTACTTC. The chain combines TRBV15 with TRBJ2-7, with no clear D. The CDR3 has 14 amino acids. Germline V gives CDR1 LNHNV, CDR2 YYDKDF (reference sequence). V shed 0 bases and J shed 2 bases, with 8 bases lying between them.

This clone was recorded at least ten times. The chain couples TRBV28 to TRBJ2-5, with D possibly being TRBD1 (5 bases). The V end lost 7 bases, the J end lost 4 bases, and 13 bases lay between the germline ends. Germline-derived CDR1 and CDR2 are MDHEN and SYDVKM. This CDR3 contains 13 residues. CDR3 sequence: CASTAGFRETQYF. The CDR3 DNA reads TGTGCCAGCACCGCAGGGTTCCGAGAGACCCAGTACTTC.

The V and J genes are TRBV7-2 and TRBJ2-7; no clear D. CDR3 size: 15 residues. V lost 2 bases, J lost 0 bases, and 11 bases lay in between. The germline gives CDR1 SGHTA, CDR2 FQGNSA. CDR3 DNA: TGTGCCAGCAGCTTATTTGGAGACTTCTCCTACGAGCAGTACTTC. Its translation: CASSLFGDFSYEQYF.

The chain couples TRBV19 to TRBJ2-7; no reliable D call. V lost 10 bases, J lost 13 bases, and 14 bases lay in between. The germline V gene encodes CDR1 LNHDA and CDR2 SQIVND (reference sequence). The CDR3 sequence is 9 residues long. DNA of the CDR3: TGTGCCACCATGCCAAACTCCTACTTC. Translation: CATMPNSYF.

This clone was counted once. V and J are TRBV19 and TRBJ1-2; D is ambiguous. V was cut by 7 bases and J by 2 bases, with 14 bases left in between. Germline V gene lookup returns CDR1 LNHDA and CDR2 SQIVND (reference sequence). The length of the CDR3 is 14 residues. The CDR3 loop is CASKWQPQNYGYTF. CDR3 DNA sequence: TGTGCCAGTAAGTGGCAGCCCCAAAACTATGGCTACACCTTC.

This chain joins TRBV5-6 and TRBJ2-2; maybe TRBD2 (6 bases). This CDR3 contains 15 residues. The germline V gene encodes CDR1 SGHDT and CDR2 YYEEEE. Between the trimmed V and J ends, which lost 1 base and 6 bases, there was a span of 13 bases. The CDR3 DNA reads as TGTGCCAGCAGCTTGAGCGGGCTGGGGGCCGGGGAGCTGTTTTTT. Translating gives CASSLSGLGAGELFF.

This clone has just a few counts. This rearrangement joins TRBV30 to TRBJ1-3; TRBD1 is a possible D gene (5 bases). The CDR3 spans 11 residues. The V end lost 1 base, the J end lost 11 bases, and 9 bases lay between the germline ends. CDR1 GTSNPN and CDR2 SVGIG come from the germline V gene (reference sequence). The CDR3 bases are TGTGCCTGGAGTGCGGGGACGGCCATATATTTT. The encoded protein is CAWSAGTAIYF.

This rearrangement joins TRBV7-9 to TRBJ2-2, with D unclear. The V end was cut by 6 bases, the J end by 1 base, with 12 bases between. The germline gives CDR1 SEHNR, CDR2 FQNEAQ (reference sequence). This CDR3 comprises 15 residues. This chain's CDR3 is CASRVIGRNTGELFF. The CDR3 DNA sequence: TGTGCCAGCAGGGTAATTGGCAGGAACACCGGGGAGCTGTTTTTT.

V usage is TRBV6-6 and J usage is TRBJ1-1, with no clear D. This CDR3 has 13 residues. Trimming took off 5 bases at V and 1 base at J, with 8 bases between the two ends. Germline CDR1 reads MNHNY; CDR2 reads SVGAGI (reference sequence). CDR3 region: CASSADTNTEAFF. The DNA of the CDR3 is TGTGCCAGCAGTGCCGACACGAACACTGAAGCTTTCTTT.

This rearrangement joins TRBV10-1 to TRBJ2-5; the match to TRBD1 covers 9 bases. CDR1 and CDR2 from the germline V gene are WNHNN and SYGVQD (reference sequence). CDR3 length: 17 amino acids. Trimming cost V 6 bases and J 0 bases; bases outside gene matches: 11. As DNA, the CDR3 is TGCGCCAGCAGCGATGGGACGACAGGGGGATACCAAGAGACCCAGTACTTC. Protein: CASSDGTTGGYQETQYF.

This chain links TRBV27 with TRBJ1-5; 8 positions agree with TRBD1. The CDR3 length is 15 residues. CDR1 and CDR2 (germline): MNHEY, SMNVEV (reference sequence). V was clipped by 5 bases and J by 0 bases; unmatched bases: 3. The CDR3 coding sequence is TGTGCCAGCAGTCCGACAGGGGTTAGCAATCAGCCCCAGCATTTT. Encoded protein: CASSPTGVSNQPQHF.

This chain links TRBV29-1 with TRBJ1-2; D gene unclear. V was shortened by 5 bases and J by 4 bases, with 11 bases between the two germline ends. The CDR3 sequence is 12 residues long. Germline V gives CDR1 SQVTM, CDR2 ANQGSEA. The CDR3 reads CSVWQPTYGYTF. CDR3 nucleotides: TGCAGCGTTTGGCAGCCCACCTATGGCTACACCTTC.

The rearrangement links TRBV7-2 to TRBJ2-5; perhaps D is TRBD1 or TRBD2 (5 bases each). CDR3 length: 13 residues. Germline CDR1 and CDR2: SGHTA and FQGNSA. V was shortened by 6 bases and J by 5 bases, with 13 bases between the two germline ends. The CDR3 region has the DNA TGTGCCAGCAGTCGAGGGGCCGGGGAGACCCAGTACTTC. The encoded protein is CASSRGAGETQYF. Filled out from reference TRBV7-2 and TRBJ2-5, the complete variable domain reads GAGVSQSPSNKVTEKGKDVELRCDPISGHTALYWYRQSLGQGLEFLIYFQGNSAPDKSGLPSDRFSAERTGGSVSTLTIQRTQQEDSAVYLCASSRGAGETQYFGPGTRLLVL.

The V call is TRBV15, the J call TRBJ2-7; D uncertain. V was shortened by 1 base and J by 4 bases, with 11 bases between the two germline ends. Germline assignment: CDR1 LNHNV and CDR2 YYDKDF (reference sequence). This CDR3 has 14 residues. As DNA, the CDR3 is TGTGCCACCAGCAGAGTGGACCGTGAATACGAGCAGTACTTC. This gives the protein CATSRVDREYEQYF.

The chain recombines TRBV25-1 with TRBJ2-5; D is tentatively TRBD1 or TRBD2 (6 bases each). V was pared by 2 bases and J by 7 bases, with 14 bases between. CDR1 and CDR2 (germline): MGHDK, SYGVNS. The CDR3 extends over 14 amino acids. The CDR3 region is CASSEEGRGGTQYF. CDR3 DNA: TGTGCCAGCAGTGAAGAGGGCAGGGGAGGGACCCAGTACTTC.

Only a few counts were recorded for this clone. The chain has TRBV23-1 and TRBJ1-4; 11 positions match TRBD1. Being an ORF, TRBV23-1 has a function that is uncertain. This CDR3 is built from 16 residues. Losses at the gene ends were 3 bases for V and 5 bases for J; bases not matched to a gene: 5. DNA of the CDR3: TGCGCCAGCAGTCACCCGGACAGGGGGCGGAATGAAAAACTGTTTTTT. It is translated as CASSHPDRGRNEKLFF.

The genes are TRBV2 and TRBJ2-7; 9 bases agree with TRBD2. V lost 2 bases, J lost 4 bases, and 6 bases stayed unmatched. Germline loops: CDR1 SNHLY, CDR2 FYNNEI. The CDR3 is 15 amino acids. Written as DNA, the CDR3 is TGTGCCAGCAGTGAACGCGGGGGGGCTGGTTACGAGCAGTACTTC. The encoded protein is CASSERGGAGYEQYF.

This clone was observed a single time. The rearrangement links TRBV6-6 to TRBJ1-5, with TRBD1 matching over 9 bases. CDR1 is MNHNY, CDR2 SVGAGI, per germline (reference sequence). V shed 5 bases, J shed 6 bases, and the junction held 8 bases outside the gene matches. This CDR3 contains 15 residues. The CDR3 spells CASSPDRGAGQPQHF. The CDR3 DNA reads as TGTGCCAGCAGTCCGGACAGGGGCGCGGGTCAGCCCCAGCATTTT.

The chain recombines TRBV7-2 with TRBJ2-7; TRBD2 aligns across 11 bases. CDR3 length: 14 amino acids. Germline CDR1 and CDR2: SGHTA and FQGNSA. The trim removed 5 bases at V and 4 bases at J, leaving 4 bases unmatched. CDR3 coding DNA: TGTGCCAGCAGCGATAGCGGGAGGGGTTACGAGCAGTACTTC. Translation gives CASSDSGRGYEQYF.

V usage is TRBV29-1 and J usage is TRBJ2-3, with 15 bases lining up with TRBD2. CDR1 SQVTM and CDR2 ANQGSEA come from the germline V gene. The CDR3 covers 14 residues. Trimming took 4 bases from V and 11 from J; bases not matched to a gene: 7. The CDR3 coding sequence is TGCAGCGTTGGGACTAGCGGGGGGGCCGGTGGGCAGTATTTT. As protein: CSVGTSGGAGGQYF.

V is TRBV5-5 and J is TRBJ2-1; 11 bases agree with TRBD2. The CDR3 consists of 19 residues. In germline, CDR1 is SGHKS, CDR2 YYEKEE (reference sequence). V was pared by 2 bases and J by 4 bases, with 14 bases of the junction left unmatched. CDR3 residues: CASSFRYTASGGKYNEQFF. The CDR3 DNA sequence: TGTGCCAGCAGCTTCCGCTATACGGCTAGCGGGGGGAAGTACAATGAGCAGTTCTTC.

This sequence joins TRBV10-1 and TRBJ1-4; D possibly corresponds to TRBD1 (5 bases). The CDR3 loop spans 14 amino acids. Per the germline V gene, CDR1 is WNHNN and CDR2 is SYGVQD (reference sequence). Deletions cut 7 bases from V and 5 bases from J, with 14 bases between. The CDR3 DNA follows: TGCGCCAGCATACCAGGGCCTGACAATGAAAAACTGTTTTTT. The encoded protein is CASIPGPDNEKLFF.

The CDR3 DNA is TGTGCCAGCAGTCTGGGAGGGCGGGGTAGGACAGATACGCAGTATTTT. As protein: CASSLGGRGRTDTQYF. V is TRBV6-6 and J is TRBJ2-3, with TRBD2 identical over 7 bases. The V gene end was trimmed by 5 bases and the J gene end by 3 bases; junction bases not matched to a gene: 11. Germline V gene data show CDR1 as MNHNY and CDR2 as SVGAGI (reference sequence). The CDR3 extends over 16 amino acids.

The rearrangement joins TRBV28 to TRBJ1-4; 8 bases are shared with TRBD1. This CDR3 is 12 amino acids long. Trimming removed 5 bases from V and 12 bases from J; junction bases left unmatched: 5. CDR1 MDHEN and CDR2 SYDVKM come from the germline V gene. The CDR3 sequence is CASSLLTGELFF. As DNA, the CDR3 is TGTGCCAGCAGTCTGTTGACAGGGGAACTGTTTTTT.

The chain uses TRBV13 and TRBJ2-7; D tentatively reads TRBD1 or TRBD2 (5 bases each). V gave up 8 bases and J gave up 1 base, with 21 bases separating them. The CDR3 spans 16 residues. Germline CDR1 and CDR2: PRHDT and FYEKMQ (reference sequence). The CDR3 DNA sequence: TGTGCCAGCCGACCCTCGGGGCCCTCCTATTCCTACGAGCAGTACTTC. This sequence encodes CASRPSGPSYSYEQYF. Based on the CDR3 plus reference TRBV13 and TRBJ2-7, the full variable domain is AAGVIQSPRHLIKEKRETATLKCYPIPRHDTVYWYQQGPGQDPQFLISFYEKMQSDKGSIPDRFSAQQFSDYHSELNMSSLELGDSALYFCASRPSGPSYSYEQYFGPGTRLTVT.

The CDR3 nucleotides read TGTGCCAGCAGCGACCACTCGGGAGGGGCCAACGTCCTGACTTTC. This translates into CASSDHSGGANVLTF. The gene calls are TRBV7-8 and TRBJ2-6; possibly TRBD2 for D (5 bases). The germline V gene encodes CDR1 SGHVS and CDR2 FQNEAQ. The V gene lost 5 bases and the J gene lost 4 bases, with 12 bases spanning the gap. The CDR3 totals 15 residues.